Below, 5 T cell receptor beta chains from the same sample are listed, as sequenced in a study of blood T cell repertoires in COVID-19. The data were produced by immunoSEQ multiplex PCR, yet TCRdb's version contains in-frame clones alone and is incomplete. Among about 130,000 clones, approximately 81% were seen once, and the ten largest hold approximately 1.5%. The sample taken for sequencing was peripheral blood. These receptors were taken from a man in his 60s with acute or convalescent COVID-19.

By frequency in the sample, this clone is medium-sized. This chain links TRBV27 with TRBJ2-7, with 8 bases lining up with TRBD1. Germline CDR1 MNHEY, CDR2 SMNVEV (reference sequence). After removal of 5 bases from V and 3 bases from J, the junction contained 6 bases not matched to a gene. The CDR3 sequence is 14 residues long. The CDR3 nucleotides are TGTGCCAGCAGTACGCAGGGGGCGAACTACGAGCAGTACTTC. It translates to CASSTQGANYEQYF.

This clone was recorded only once. This chain connects TRBV20-1 to TRBJ2-5; D is undetermined. The germline CDR1 and CDR2 sequences are DFQATT and SNEGSKA (reference sequence). The CDR3 length is 11 residues. The V end was cut by 3 bases, the J end by 0 bases, with 2 bases between. The CDR3 loop is CSASNQETQYF. CDR3 DNA: TGCAGTGCTAGCAACCAAGAGACCCAGTACTTC.

The chain is built from TRBV6-4 and TRBJ1-6, with 7 bases that match TRBD1. The junction had 4 bases not matched to a gene; V was cut back by 4 bases and J by 10 bases. This CDR3 is 13 amino acids long. The germline V gene has CDR1 MRHNA and CDR2 SNTAGT. CDR3 loop: CASSGDSTSPLHF. DNA for the CDR3: TGTGCCAGCAGTGGGGACAGCACCTCACCCCTCCACTTT.

The rearrangement uses TRBV5-1 and TRBJ2-7, with D perhaps matching TRBD2 (5 bases). The CDR3 is made up of 14 amino acids. The ends were cut back, 0 bases at V and 3 bases at J, with 10 bases in the middle. CDR1 and CDR2 from the germline V gene are SGHRS and YFSETQ. The CDR3 is CASSLESGIYEQYF. CDR3 nucleotides: TGCGCCAGCAGCTTGGAAAGCGGAATCTACGAGCAGTACTTC.

V is TRBV5-1 and J is TRBJ1-6, with D possibly matching TRBD1 (5 bases). The germline gives CDR1 SGHRS, CDR2 YFSETQ. Trimming stripped 4 bases from V and 6 bases from J, with 11 bases between. The CDR3 runs 14 residues. The CDR3 nucleotides read TGCGCCAGCAGCCCTAGACAGACTAATTCACCCCTCCACTTT. This sequence encodes CASSPRQTNSPLHF. Variable domain in full (rest from reference TRBV5-1 and TRBJ1-6): KAGVTQTPRYLIKTRGQQVTLSCSPISGHRSVSWYQQTPGQGLQFLFEYFSETQRNKGNFPGRFSGRQFSNSRSEMNVSTLELGDSALYLCASSPRQTNSPLHFGNGTRLTVT.